This T cell receptor (beta chain) was profiled in a study of CD8+ T cells in alopecia areata. Study in general: Treated patients were given 5 to 10 mg oral tofacitinib twice daily. Study findings and constraints: Scalp specimens additionally yield sequences from normal skin's resident alphabeta T cells. Especially in alopecia totalis/universalis, lesional scalp showed greater clonality than normal scalp did.

The CDR3 extends over 15 amino acids. The V end was cut by 0 bases, the J end by 0 bases, with 8 bases between. CDR1 and CDR2 (germline): SGDLS, YYNGEE. This clone was counted only a few times. Its antigen is still unknown. Extracted from the samples, RNA was reverse transcribed into cDNA to serve as the sequencing template. Data came from immunoSEQ multiplex PCR; TCRdb stores just in-frame clones and leaves some out. Of approximately 63,000 clones detected, roughly 57% appear once; the ten largest clones hold about 15%. This sequence originates from a human donor with alopecia areata. The chain couples TRBV9 to TRBJ2-3, with a tentative D call TRBD2 (5 bases). The sample was CD8+ T cells sorted from blood, taken at week 0. The CDR3 region is CASSVAGGSTDTQYF. As DNA, the CDR3 is TGTGCCAGCAGCGTAGCTGGAGGTAGCACAGATACGCAGTATTTT.